The clone carrying this T cell receptor beta chain was detected only a few times. The data derive from a study of blood T cell repertoires in COVID-19. Using immunoSEQ multiplex PCR, the repertoire was profiled, and TCRdb retains in-frame clones only, with some absent. The sample holds some 77,000 clones; roughly 89% are singletons and the top ten take 8% to 9.5%. The CDR3 runs to 12 residues. Germline V gene sequence: CDR1 SGHRS, CDR2 YFSETQ. With 7 bases clipped from V and 6 bases from J, the junction kept 4 bases outside the gene matches. Sequenced sample: peripheral blood. The chain is built from TRBV5-1 and TRBJ1-5; 7 bases map to TRBD1. The clonotype was recovered from a man aged 25-40 years with acute or convalescent COVID-19. The CDR3 protein is CASSQGRQPQHF. The DNA of the CDR3 is TGCGCCAGCTCACAGGGGCGTCAGCCCCAGCATTTT.